Listed below are T cell receptor beta chains from one sample, sequenced in a study of beta chain features in type 1 diabetes. Libraries were prepared by immunoSEQ multiplex PCR; TCRdb keeps only in-frame clonotypes and omits some of them. This table has hundreds of thousands of clones, around 15% appearing once. The sequencing input was naive CD4+ T cells from blood. These receptors were obtained from a man between 18 and 29 years old in good health. Each CDR3 is given with its conserved first and last residue.

V: TRBV5-6; CDR3: CASSFGGYSNQPQHF
V: TRBV7-8; CDR3: CASSPGGGSFNSPLHF
V: TRBV6-1; CDR3: CASRGIQPQHF
V: TRBV7-7; CDR3: CASSPRTASGANVLTF
V: TRBV10-3; CDR3: CAIRAGLAGGSTDTQYF
V: TRBV10-3; CDR3: CAISEPGRQGETQYF
V: TRBV15; CDR3: CATSSGGSYNEQFF
V: TRBV7-2; CDR3: CASSPRANTEAFF
V: TRBV7-2; CDR3: CASSPSVGETQYF
V: TRBV20-1; CDR3: CSARKDREQYF
V: TRBV7-9; CDR3: CASSPGDDTEAFF
V: TRBV5-1; CDR3: CASSSAHSGGTETQYF
V: TRBV7-2; CDR3: CASSIQGLTEAFF
V: TRBV7-2; CDR3: CASSLRWTGELFF
V: TRBV6-1; CDR3: CAILKRGADTQYF
V: TRBV10-3; CDR3: CAISENYGYTF
V: TRBV10-3; CDR3: CAIQFGGEQYF
V: TRBV9; CDR3: CASHPGGADPYEQYF
V: TRBV9; CDR3: CASSVGGTGELFF
V: TRBV15; CDR3: CATSRGHGSGIQYF
V: TRBV11-2; CDR3: CASTPRNTEAFF
V: TRBV25-1; CDR3: CASSALRSSSGNTIYF
V: TRBV4-1; CDR3: CASSQDPSGSVQMETQYF
V: TRBV28; CDR3: CASSIAGQETQYF
V: TRBV5-1; CDR3: CASSLTGQGPNYGYTF
V: TRBV5-1; CDR3: CASSLVGVKGYEQYF
V: TRBV4-2; CDR3: CASSQERGMGNQPQHF
V: TRBV4-3; CDR3: CASSGTSGRPYNEQFF
V: TRBV5-1; CDR3: CASSLLRGGNEQFF
V: TRBV7-2; CDR3: CASSRGQGVQPQHF
V: TRBV19; CDR3: CASSYGSYEQYF
V: TRBV5-6; CDR3: CASSRRVGQGYTGELFF
V: TRBV6-5; CDR3: CASIGARTEAFF
V: TRBV6-5; CDR3: CASIGLTGGYTF
V: TRBV30; CDR3: CAWSSGSRGYTF
V: TRBV5-6; CDR3: CASSSLAETSPHEQFF
V: TRBV19; CDR3: CASSRGLAGGPINYNEQFF
V: TRBV10-3; CDR3: CAIMGPGASEQYF
V: TRBV6-5; CDR3: CASSSVGTLYGYTF
V: TRBV15; CDR3: CATSRDRQSYGYTF
V: TRBV18; CDR3: CASSPTLLETQYF
V: TRBV5-1; CDR3: CASSLGTGPNTEAFF
V: TRBV19; CDR3: CASSIDRGDYGYTF
V: TRBV7-9; CDR3: CASSVTEAFF
V: TRBV5-1; CDR3: CASSSSGTSGQETQYF
V: TRBV7-2; CDR3: CASRLAGGGQPQHF
V: TRBV6-5; CDR3: CASSPRGASNQPQHF
V: TRBV5-6; CDR3: CASSLVGEDTEAFF